These 4 T cell receptor beta chains came from one sample sequenced in a study of human T cells and chemical hapten exposure. In TCRdb, the RACE reads were re-called with MiXCR into one record per CDR3 protein. The table records hundreds of thousands of distinct CDR3 sequences, about 6.3% of them present only once. The time point: patch test 2, 6 weeks after DPC sensitization. Treatment specified: therapeutic diphenylcyclopropenone sensitization with weekly scalp DPC. Sequencing used whole blood, obtained in connection with sensitization to the hapten diphenylcyclopropenone (DPC). Receptors originate from a woman aged 18-30 years with alopecia areata. Some clones in this sample may be carry-over from other donors' samples.

The rearrangement links TRBV5-4 to TRBJ2-2, with 7 bases lining up with TRBD1. The CDR3 length is 15 residues. V was clipped by 3 bases and J by 6 bases; unmatched bases: 8. Germline V gene sequence: CDR1 SGHNT, CDR2 YYREEE (reference sequence). The CDR3 here is CASSSKNRGAGELFF. The CDR3 nucleotides are TGTGCCAGCAGCTCGAAGAACAGGGGAGCCGGGGAGCTGTTTTTT.

This clonotype was counted many times. The chain recombines TRBV4-2 with TRBJ2-2, with D possibly matching TRBD1 (6 bases). In germline, CDR1 is LGHNA, CDR2 YNFKEQ. V lost 5 bases and J lost 5, with 12 bases in between. This CDR3 comprises 14 residues. The DNA for the CDR3 is TGTGCCAGCAGCTCCAGGGGCCCGACCGGGGAGCTGTTTTTT. Its translation is CASSSRGPTGELFF.

Ten or more counts support this clonotype. The chain joins TRBV28 to TRBJ1-5, with D possibly matching TRBD1 (6 bases). In germline, CDR1 is MDHEN, CDR2 SYDVKM. V lost 2 bases to trimming and J lost 1 base, with 12 bases between them. This CDR3 contains 16 residues. Written as DNA, the CDR3 is TGTGCCAGCAGTTTACGAGGAAGGGGGAGCAATCAGCCCCAGCATTTT. This encodes CASSLRGRGSNQPQHF.

The chain is built from TRBV2 and TRBJ2-1; D remains ambiguous. The germline gives CDR1 SNHLY, CDR2 FYNNEI. Trimming left V 7 bases short and J 6 bases short, with 10 bases between. The CDR3 covers 12 residues. DNA for the CDR3: TGTGCCAGCATAGGGTTTGGCAATGAGCAGTTCTTC. It yields the protein CASIGFGNEQFF. Looking up the rest from reference TRBV2 and TRBJ2-1 gives the full variable domain: EPEVTQTPSHQVTQMGQEVILRCVPISNHLYFYWYRQILGQKVEFLVSFYNNEISEKSEIFDDQFSVERPDGSNFTLKIRSTKLEDSAMYFCASIGFGNEQFFGPGTRLTVL.